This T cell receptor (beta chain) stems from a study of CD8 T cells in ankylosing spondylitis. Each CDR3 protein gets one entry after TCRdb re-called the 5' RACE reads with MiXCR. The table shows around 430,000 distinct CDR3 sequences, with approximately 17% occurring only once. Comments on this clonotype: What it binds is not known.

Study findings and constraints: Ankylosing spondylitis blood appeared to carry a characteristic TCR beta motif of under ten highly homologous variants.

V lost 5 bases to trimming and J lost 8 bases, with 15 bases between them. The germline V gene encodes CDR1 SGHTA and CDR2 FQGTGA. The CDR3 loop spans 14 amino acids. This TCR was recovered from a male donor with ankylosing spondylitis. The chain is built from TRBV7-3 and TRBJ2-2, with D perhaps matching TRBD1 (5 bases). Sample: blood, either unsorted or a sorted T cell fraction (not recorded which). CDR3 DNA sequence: TGTGCCAGCAGCCCCCAGGGCTTCAAAGGGGAGCTGTTTTTT. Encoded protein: CASSPQGFKGELFF.